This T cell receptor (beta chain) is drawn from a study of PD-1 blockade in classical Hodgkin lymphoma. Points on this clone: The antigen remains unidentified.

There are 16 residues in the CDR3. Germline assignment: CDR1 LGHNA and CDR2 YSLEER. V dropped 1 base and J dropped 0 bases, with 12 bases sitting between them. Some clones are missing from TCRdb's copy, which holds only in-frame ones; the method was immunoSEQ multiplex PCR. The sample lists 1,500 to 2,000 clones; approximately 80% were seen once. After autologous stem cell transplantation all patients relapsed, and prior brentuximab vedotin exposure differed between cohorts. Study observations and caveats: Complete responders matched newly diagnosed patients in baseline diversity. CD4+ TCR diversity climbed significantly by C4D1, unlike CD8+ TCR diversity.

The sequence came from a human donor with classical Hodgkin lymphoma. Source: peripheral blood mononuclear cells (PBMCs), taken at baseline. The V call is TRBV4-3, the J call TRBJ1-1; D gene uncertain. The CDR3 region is CASSQGTGFLNTEAFF. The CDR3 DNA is TGCGCCAGCAGCCAAGGAACTGGGTTCTTGAACACTGAAGCTTTCTTT.